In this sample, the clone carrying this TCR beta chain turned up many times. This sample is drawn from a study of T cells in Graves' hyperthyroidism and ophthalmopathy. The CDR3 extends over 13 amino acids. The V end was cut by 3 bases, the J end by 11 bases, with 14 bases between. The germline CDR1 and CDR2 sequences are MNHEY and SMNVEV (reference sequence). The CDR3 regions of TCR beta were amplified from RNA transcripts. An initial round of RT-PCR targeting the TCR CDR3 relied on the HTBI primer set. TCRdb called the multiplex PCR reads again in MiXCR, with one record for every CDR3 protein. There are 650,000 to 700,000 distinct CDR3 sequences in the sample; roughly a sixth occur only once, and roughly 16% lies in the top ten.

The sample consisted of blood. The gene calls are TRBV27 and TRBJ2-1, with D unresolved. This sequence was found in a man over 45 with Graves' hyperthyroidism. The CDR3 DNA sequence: TGTGCCAGCAGTTTCCTGGACCCTCCACAGCAGTTCTTC. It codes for CASSFLDPPQQFF.